The rows below give T cell receptor beta chains drawn from one sample of a study of T cell responses to AZD1222 COVID-19 vaccine. Method: immunoSEQ multiplex PCR; TCRdb's copy keeps in-frame clones and lacks some. The sample yields approximately 120,000 clones, about 87% seen once. The material sequenced was peripheral blood, taken on day 0 of AZD1222 vaccination. The receptors stem from an adult in good health. CDR3s include the opening cysteine and the closing phenylalanine or tryptophan. A D gene is named only where the DNA matches it firmly. Some rows mark clone size as missing; the rest say once, few, many or name a class of expanded clone.

v_gene: TRBV14; d_gene: .; j_gene: TRBJ1-1; len: 12; abundance: .; CDR3nt: TGTGCCAGCAGCCGTTCCGGGGTTGAAGCTTTCTTT; CDR3aa: CASSRSGVEAFF
v_gene: TRBV27; d_gene: .; j_gene: TRBJ1-2; len: 13; abundance: once; CDR3nt: TGTGCCAGCAGTTTACAACGGAACTATGGCTACACCTTC; CDR3aa: CASSLQRNYGYTF
v_gene: TRBV27; d_gene: .; j_gene: TRBJ1-5; len: 13; abundance: .; CDR3nt: TGTGCCAGCAAAGGGCAGGGGCCTCAGCCCCAGCATTTT; CDR3aa: CASKGQGPQPQHF
v_gene: TRBV6-6; d_gene: TRBD2; j_gene: TRBJ2-5; len: 17; abundance: once; CDR3nt: TGTGCCAGCAGTCGAAATCTAGCGGGGGGCAGCGAAGAGACCCAGTACTTC; CDR3aa: CASSRNLAGGSEETQYF
v_gene: TRBV11-2; d_gene: TRBD2; j_gene: TRBJ2-1; len: 13; abundance: .; CDR3nt: TGTGCCAGCAGCTTAGAGTCTAGCGGTTGGCAGTTCTTC; CDR3aa: CASSLESSGWQFF
v_gene: TRBV11-3; d_gene: .; j_gene: TRBJ2-1; len: 14; abundance: .; CDR3nt: TGTGCCAGCAGCCCGGCCCTCGTCCTCAATGAGCAGTTCTTC; CDR3aa: CASSPALVLNEQFF
v_gene: TRBV24-1; d_gene: TRBD2; j_gene: TRBJ2-1; len: 16; abundance: .; CDR3nt: TGTGCCACCAGTGTGGTTCGCGCTAGCGGTTACAATGAGCAGTTCTTC; CDR3aa: CATSVVRASGYNEQFF
v_gene: TRBV7-2; d_gene: TRBD2; j_gene: TRBJ2-3; len: 17; abundance: many; CDR3nt: TGTGCCAGCAGCTTATGGGGAACCAGCGGGGGCCCCCATACGCAGTATTTT; CDR3aa: CASSLWGTSGGPHTQYF
v_gene: TRBV28; d_gene: TRBD1; j_gene: TRBJ1-6; len: 16; abundance: .; CDR3nt: TGTGCCAGCAGTTTACCCCCGGGACAGGGTGATTCACCCCTCCACTTT; CDR3aa: CASSLPPGQGDSPLHF
v_gene: TRBV11-2; d_gene: TRBD2; j_gene: TRBJ2-1; len: 19; abundance: .; CDR3nt: TGTGCCAGCAGCTCCAATTTAGGCGGGAGGTCCTCCTCCTACAATGAGCAGTTCTTC; CDR3aa: CASSSNLGGRSSSYNEQFF
v_gene: TRBV6-6; d_gene: .; j_gene: TRBJ1-2; len: 13; abundance: .; CDR3nt: TGTGCCAGCAGTGGGGGGTGGGGCTATGGCTACACCTTC; CDR3aa: CASSGGWGYGYTF
v_gene: TRBV19; d_gene: .; j_gene: TRBJ2-7; len: 14; abundance: once; CDR3nt: TGTGCCAGTAGCGTGGGGACGGGCTCCTACGAGCAGTACTTC; CDR3aa: CASSVGTGSYEQYF
v_gene: TRBV11-3; d_gene: .; j_gene: TRBJ1-6; len: 18; abundance: .; CDR3nt: TGTGCCAGCAGCTTAGGGACCGCCTCGAGCTCCTATAATTCACCCCTCCACTTT; CDR3aa: CASSLGTASSSYNSPLHF
v_gene: TRBV12-5; d_gene: .; j_gene: TRBJ1-5; len: 9; abundance: .; CDR3nt: TGTGCTACCAATCAGCCCCAGCATTTT; CDR3aa: CATNQPQHF
v_gene: TRBV6-1; d_gene: .; j_gene: TRBJ1-1; len: 14; abundance: .; CDR3nt: TGTGCCAGCAGTGAAGGGAACAGCAACACTGAAGCTTTCTTT; CDR3aa: CASSEGNSNTEAFF
v_gene: TRBV6-1; d_gene: .; j_gene: TRBJ2-7; len: 13; abundance: .; CDR3nt: TGTGCCAGCAGTGAAAAGAGGCCTTACGAGCAGTACTTC; CDR3aa: CASSEKRPYEQYF
v_gene: TRBV11-2; d_gene: .; j_gene: TRBJ2-7; len: 14; abundance: .; CDR3nt: TGTGCCAGCAGCCCCTTTGGGGCCCTCCCCGAGCAGTACTTC; CDR3aa: CASSPFGALPEQYF
v_gene: TRBV5-4; d_gene: .; j_gene: TRBJ2-3; len: 15; abundance: .; CDR3nt: TGTGCCAGCAGCTTCACGGGAGACGGCACAGATACGCAGTATTTT; CDR3aa: CASSFTGDGTDTQYF
v_gene: TRBV24-1; d_gene: TRBD1; j_gene: TRBJ1-3; len: 22; abundance: .; CDR3nt: TGTGCCACCAGTGATTTCAATCGCCCGACAGGGGGCTTTGAAGGGCCTGGAAACACCATATATTTT; CDR3aa: CATSDFNRPTGGFEGPGNTIYF
v_gene: TRBV6-5; d_gene: .; j_gene: TRBJ2-7; len: 14; abundance: .; CDR3nt: TGTGCCAGCAGTTACGCCCAGCCCCCCGGGGAGCAGTACTTC; CDR3aa: CASSYAQPPGEQYF
v_gene: TRBV28; d_gene: .; j_gene: TRBJ1-4; len: 13; abundance: .; CDR3nt: TGTGCCAGCACTCATAGACAAGGCGAAAAACTGTTTTTT; CDR3aa: CASTHRQGEKLFF
v_gene: TRBV2; d_gene: .; j_gene: TRBJ1-5; len: 14; abundance: .; CDR3nt: TGTGCCAGCAGTGAGGGTAATAGCAATCAGCCCCAGCATTTT; CDR3aa: CASSEGNSNQPQHF
v_gene: TRBV7-9; d_gene: .; j_gene: TRBJ1-2; len: 14; abundance: .; CDR3nt: TGTGCCAGCAGCCCCCCGGGGCACGACTATGGCTACACCTTC; CDR3aa: CASSPPGHDYGYTF
v_gene: TRBV6-4; d_gene: .; j_gene: TRBJ1-2; len: 13; abundance: .; CDR3nt: TGTGCCAGCAGCCTTACAGGGAGGGTTGGCTACACCTTC; CDR3aa: CASSLTGRVGYTF
v_gene: TRBV3-1/TRBV3-2; d_gene: TRBD1; j_gene: TRBJ1-6; len: 15; abundance: .; CDR3nt: TGTGCCAGCAGCCATGGGACAGGGGTTAATTCACCCCTCCACTTT; CDR3aa: CASSHGTGVNSPLHF
v_gene: TRBV18; d_gene: TRBD1; j_gene: TRBJ1-5; len: 14; abundance: .; CDR3nt: TGTGCCAGCTCACTGGGACAGGGACATCAGCCCCAGCATTTT; CDR3aa: CASSLGQGHQPQHF
v_gene: TRBV5-4; d_gene: .; j_gene: TRBJ1-1; len: 13; abundance: .; CDR3nt: TGTGCCAGCAGCTTGACAGAGAACACTGAAGCTTTCTTT; CDR3aa: CASSLTENTEAFF
v_gene: TRBV4-2; d_gene: .; j_gene: TRBJ2-2; len: 14; abundance: .; CDR3nt: TGTGCCAGCAGCCCCGATCCAAACACCGGGGAGCTGTTTTTT; CDR3aa: CASSPDPNTGELFF
v_gene: TRBV7-2; d_gene: .; j_gene: TRBJ1-3; len: 16; abundance: .; CDR3nt: TGTGCCAGCAGCTTAGGGGAGGCAGGGACTGGAAACACCATATATTTT; CDR3aa: CASSLGEAGTGNTIYF
v_gene: TRBV10-3; d_gene: TRBD1; j_gene: TRBJ1-6; len: 13; abundance: few; CDR3nt: TGTGCCACCGGACAGGGCAGGCATTCACCCCTCCACTTT; CDR3aa: CATGQGRHSPLHF
v_gene: TRBV6-5; d_gene: TRBD1; j_gene: TRBJ1-1; len: 13; abundance: .; CDR3nt: TGTGCCAGCAGGACAGGGGAGTACACTGAAGCTTTCTTT; CDR3aa: CASRTGEYTEAFF
v_gene: TRBV6-5; d_gene: .; j_gene: TRBJ1-1; len: 16; abundance: .; CDR3nt: TGTGCCAGCAGTTACTCCGGCAGGACCTTGAACACTGAAGCTTTCTTT; CDR3aa: CASSYSGRTLNTEAFF
v_gene: TRBV2; d_gene: .; j_gene: TRBJ1-2; len: 13; abundance: .; CDR3nt: TGTGCCAGCAGTGAAGAAGGGGACTATGGCTACACCTTC; CDR3aa: CASSEEGDYGYTF
v_gene: TRBV15; d_gene: .; j_gene: TRBJ2-2; len: 16; abundance: .; CDR3nt: TGTGCCACCAGCAGAGATCCGGCCGTTTGGACCGGGGAGCTGTTTTTT; CDR3aa: CATSRDPAVWTGELFF
v_gene: TRBV19; d_gene: TRBD1; j_gene: TRBJ1-2; len: 16; abundance: .; CDR3nt: TGTGCCAGTAGTAGCCCGGGACAGCAACGTAACTATGGCTACACCTTC; CDR3aa: CASSSPGQQRNYGYTF
v_gene: TRBV2; d_gene: TRBD1; j_gene: TRBJ2-3; len: 15; abundance: .; CDR3nt: TGTGCCAGCATATTACAGGGGACGAGCACAGATACGCAGTATTTT; CDR3aa: CASILQGTSTDTQYF
v_gene: TRBV27; d_gene: .; j_gene: TRBJ2-3; len: 16; abundance: .; CDR3nt: TGTGCCAGCAGTTTATCTGGGGGCGGGGCCACAGATACGCAGTATTTT; CDR3aa: CASSLSGGGATDTQYF
v_gene: TRBV7-2; d_gene: .; j_gene: TRBJ1-1; len: 13; abundance: .; CDR3nt: TGTGCCAGCAGCAGCGACAGAAACACTGAAGCTTTCTTT; CDR3aa: CASSSDRNTEAFF
v_gene: TRBV11-2; d_gene: .; j_gene: TRBJ1-1; len: 12; abundance: .; CDR3nt: TGTGCCAGCAGCTTTGGGGTCCCTGAAGCTTTCTTT; CDR3aa: CASSFGVPEAFF
v_gene: TRBV30; d_gene: TRBD1; j_gene: TRBJ1-4; len: 15; abundance: .; CDR3nt: TGTGCCTGGACTGGAGGACAGGGGAGATTCGAAAAACTGTTTTTT; CDR3aa: CAWTGGQGRFEKLFF
v_gene: TRBV5-5; d_gene: .; j_gene: TRBJ2-5; len: 14; abundance: .; CDR3nt: TGTGCCAGCAGCCCCGTGGCAGGTCAAGAGACCCAATACTTC; CDR3aa: CASSPVAGQETQYF
v_gene: TRBV29-1; d_gene: .; j_gene: TRBJ1-1; len: 12; abundance: .; CDR3nt: TGCAGCGTTATACGGCTCAACACTGAAGCTTTCTTT; CDR3aa: CSVIRLNTEAFF
v_gene: TRBV30; d_gene: .; j_gene: TRBJ2-5; len: 14; abundance: once; CDR3nt: TGTGCCTGGAGTGTAGTAGGGGATAGAGAGACCCAGTACTTC; CDR3aa: CAWSVVGDRETQYF
v_gene: TRBV14; d_gene: .; j_gene: TRBJ2-3; len: 16; abundance: .; CDR3nt: TGTGCCAGCAGCCAAAGTGGGGTCCATGGGCTAGCCACGCAGTATTTT; CDR3aa: CASSQSGVHGLATQYF
v_gene: TRBV5-1; d_gene: .; j_gene: TRBJ2-3; len: 14; abundance: .; CDR3nt: TGCGCCAGCAGCTTGGGAGGGTGGTCAGATACGCAGTATTTT; CDR3aa: CASSLGGWSDTQYF
v_gene: TRBV15; d_gene: .; j_gene: TRBJ1-3; len: 17; abundance: few; CDR3nt: TGTGCCACCAGCCCCGGGGGGCGGGGCGGCCCTGGAAACACCATATATTTT; CDR3aa: CATSPGGRGGPGNTIYF
v_gene: TRBV28; d_gene: .; j_gene: TRBJ1-1; len: 12; abundance: .; CDR3nt: TGTGCCAGCAGTTTCGTTAGGGGTGAAGCTTTCTTT; CDR3aa: CASSFVRGEAFF
v_gene: TRBV6-2/TRBV6-3; d_gene: .; j_gene: TRBJ1-1; len: 13; abundance: once; CDR3nt: TGTGCCAGCAGTTACCTCGTAAACACTGAAGCTTTCTTT; CDR3aa: CASSYLVNTEAFF
v_gene: TRBV21-1; d_gene: .; j_gene: TRBJ2-7; len: 13; abundance: .; CDR3nt: TGTGCCAGCAGCGAAAACGTCTCCTACGAGCAGTACTTC; CDR3aa: CASSENVSYEQYF
v_gene: TRBV9; d_gene: .; j_gene: TRBJ1-1; len: 15; abundance: .; CDR3nt: TGTGCCAGCAGCGGAGGCTACAGGGTCAACACTGAAGCTTTCTTT; CDR3aa: CASSGGYRVNTEAFF
v_gene: TRBV18; d_gene: .; j_gene: TRBJ2-7; len: 17; abundance: .; CDR3nt: TGTGCCAGCTCACCACCCGTGCGGGGGCAAGCGGGCTACGAGCAGTACTTC; CDR3aa: CASSPPVRGQAGYEQYF
v_gene: TRBV29-1; d_gene: .; j_gene: TRBJ1-5; len: 14; abundance: once; CDR3nt: TGCAGCGTTACTACGGGCACAGGCAATCAGCCCCAGCATTTT; CDR3aa: CSVTTGTGNQPQHF
v_gene: TRBV5-4; d_gene: .; j_gene: TRBJ2-3; len: 14; abundance: .; CDR3nt: TGTGCCAGCAGCCTGGACTTCAGCACAGATACGCAGTATTTT; CDR3aa: CASSLDFSTDTQYF
v_gene: TRBV27; d_gene: .; j_gene: TRBJ2-7; len: 15; abundance: once; CDR3nt: TGTGCCAGCAGTTTAACGGGACTCTTACCCTACGAGCAGTACTTC; CDR3aa: CASSLTGLLPYEQYF